This T cell receptor beta chain was identified during a study of radiation and T cells in renal cell carcinoma. The repertoire was sequenced with immunoSEQ multiplex PCR; TCRdb's copy has only in-frame clones and lacks some. This table holds 97,000 or so clones, 70% to 85% found once. Documented time point: blood 4 weeks post-SBRT, at nephrectomy. Stated treatment: 15 Gy SBRT to primary tumor, nephrectomy 4 weeks later. Nephrectomy followed 15 Gy stereotactic body radiation by 4 weeks. The ends were cut back, 8 bases at V and 4 bases at J, with 11 bases in the middle. CDR3 length: 12 residues. The germline V gene encodes CDR1 MDHEN and CDR2 SYDVKM.

J is TRBJ1-2 and V is TRBV28; D may be TRBD1 (6 bases). The sequencing used blood, collected from a patient whose treatment included radiotherapy and nephrectomy. This receptor was taken from a man between 60 and 75 years old with renal cell carcinoma. The CDR3: CASRGASYGYTF. The CDR3 coding sequence is TGTGCCAGCCGGGGGGCGAGCTATGGCTACACCTTC.